Presented here are 22 T cell receptor beta chains from one specimen sequenced in a study of blood T cells in healthy people across ages. With a J-beta primer mix and a sample-barcoded 5' primer, a second PCR ran about 7 to 12 cycles. TCRdb itself ran the 5' RACE reads through MiXCR, one entry per CDR3 protein. The sample records roughly 680,000 distinct CDR3 sequences, roughly 50% being singletons. Sequences were obtained from blood. These receptors were collected from an older woman in good health.

The V gene is TRBV9, the J gene TRBJ1-6, with 7 bases matching TRBD1. CDR1 and CDR2 from the germline V gene are SGDLS and YYNGEE. The J segment lost 5 bases and the V segment lost 3 bases, leaving 5 bases of the junction unmatched. This CDR3 contains 15 residues. CDR3 amino acids: CASSGRDSNNSPLHF. CDR3 nucleotides: TGTGCCAGCAGCGGACGGGACAGTAATAATTCACCCCTCCACTTT. The full variable domain, completed using reference TRBV9 and TRBJ1-6, is DSGVTQTPKHLITATGQRVTLRCSPRSGDLSVYWYQQSLDQGLQFLIQYYNGEERAKGNILERFSAQQFPDLHSELNLSSLELGDSALYFCASSGRDSNNSPLHFGNGTRLTVT.

This clonotype was counted only a few times. The chain links TRBV7-2 to TRBJ1-1; D gene uncertain. V gave up 1 base and J gave up 1 base, with 10 bases separating them. From germline, CDR1 is SGHTA and CDR2 FQGNSA. This CDR3 contains 15 residues. The chain's CDR3 is CASSLGGLANTEAFF. CDR3 nucleotides: TGTGCCAGCAGCTTAGGAGGGCTTGCGAACACTGAAGCTTTCTTT.

V gene TRBV30 combines with J gene TRBJ2-1, with unresolved D. Per germline, CDR1 GTSNPN and CDR2 SVGIG (reference sequence). The CDR3 totals 13 residues. V was shortened by 1 base and J by 5 bases, with 9 bases between the two germline ends. The CDR3 sequence: CAWSEGPNNEQFF. The CDR3 DNA reads TGTGCCTGGAGTGAAGGACCAAACAATGAGCAGTTCTTC.

This clonotype has a handful of counts. The chain recombines TRBV4-3 with TRBJ2-1; D is undetermined. This CDR3 spans 14 amino acids. V gave up 1 base and J gave up 1 base, with 5 bases separating them. Germline CDR1 LGHNA, CDR2 YSLEER. The CDR3 sequence is CASSQGWSYNEQFF. The CDR3 DNA reads TGCGCCAGCAGCCAAGGGTGGTCCTACAATGAGCAGTTCTTC.

The J gene is TRBJ1-6, the V gene TRBV12-3 or TRBV12-4; 8 bases agree with TRBD1. After removal of 5 bases from V and 9 bases from J, the junction contained 6 bases not matched to a gene. There are 14 residues in the CDR3. The CDR3 sequence is CASSLGQGPSPLHF. For the CDR3, the DNA is TGTGCCAGCAGTCTCGGACAGGGACCTTCACCCCTCCACTTT.

V usage is TRBV14 and J usage is TRBJ1-3; D is perhaps TRBD1 (5 bases). The germline V gene encodes CDR1 SGHDN and CDR2 FVKESK. V was pared by 1 base and J by 0 bases, with 10 bases between. CDR3 length equals 16 residues. The CDR3 here is CASSQAYRRSGNTIYF. CDR3 DNA: TGTGCCAGCAGCCAAGCATACAGGCGCTCTGGAAACACCATATATTTT.

The chain has TRBV20-1 and TRBJ2-7, with D possibly being TRBD1 (6 bases). The CDR3 runs to 14 residues. Trimming removed 5 bases at V and 10 bases at J, with 24 bases between. The germline gives CDR1 DFQATT, CDR2 SNEGSKA (reference sequence). CDR3: CSAGLRDRGQSQYF. Here the CDR3 DNA reads TGCAGTGCTGGGCTCCGGGACCGAGGACAGAGCCAGTACTTC.

The V and J genes are TRBV10-3 and TRBJ2-3; 11 nucleotides agree with TRBD2. CDR3 length: 15 amino acids. V shed 8 bases and J 6 bases; nucleotides not matched to a gene: 10. Germline V gene sequence: CDR1 ENHRY, CDR2 SYGVKD. CDR3 protein: CAIAPGLAGSDTQYF. CDR3 nucleotide sequence: TGTGCCATCGCCCCAGGACTAGCGGGTTCGGATACGCAGTATTTT.

This clonotype was observed a handful of times. The chain is built from TRBV7-2 and TRBJ2-3, with unresolved D. The CDR3 length is 13 residues. Per germline, CDR1 SGHTA and CDR2 FQGNSA. V was trimmed by 3 bases and J by 5 bases, leaving 9 bases between them. CDR3: CASSFTARDTQYF. DNA for the CDR3: TGTGCCAGCAGCTTTACAGCGAGAGATACGCAGTATTTT.

The chain is built from TRBV7-2 and TRBJ2-5; D not certain. Germline V gene sequence: CDR1 SGHTA, CDR2 FQGNSA. Trimming removed 5 bases at V and 1 base at J, with 8 bases between. The CDR3 extends over 13 amino acids. The CDR3 nucleotides are TGTGCCAGCAGCCCTACGTCCCAAGAGACCCAGTACTTC. It yields the protein CASSPTSQETQYF.

DNA for the CDR3: TGTGCCACCAGCAGAGATAAGCATCAGCCCCAGCATTTT. As protein: CATSRDKHQPQHF. The rearrangement links TRBV15 to TRBJ1-5; D gene ambiguous. This CDR3 has 13 residues. V was trimmed by 0 bases and J by 5 bases, leaving 5 bases between them. Germline V gene sequence: CDR1 LNHNV, CDR2 YYDKDF (reference sequence).

Remarks on this clonotype: A much larger clone differs from this one at a single base, so this may be a read error. The chain is built from TRBV7-2 and TRBJ2-5, with D maybe TRBD2 (6 bases). The J call may be in error: the DNA end matches TRBJ2-7 better. The CDR3 spans 16 residues. Per germline, CDR1 SGHTA and CDR2 FQGNSA. The CDR3 nucleotides read TGTGCCAGCAGCTTAGTCGCTACAGGTGGGGGGTACGAGCAGTACTTC. Residues: CASSLVATGGGYEQYF.

This clonotype was seen only a few times. The V gene is TRBV4-3, the J gene TRBJ2-2, with D maybe TRBD2 (5 bases). Trimming removed 3 bases at V and 0 bases at J, with 14 bases between. The CDR3 loop spans 17 amino acids. Germline CDR1 LGHNA, CDR2 YSLEER. The CDR3 DNA follows: TGCGCCAGCAGCCAGCAACCGGCGGGTTCGAACACCGGGGAGCTGTTTTTT. Encoded protein: CASSQQPAGSNTGELFF.

This sequence joins TRBV7-9 and TRBJ2-3, with 9 bases that match TRBD2. The germline gives CDR1 SEHNR, CDR2 FQNEAQ (reference sequence). Trimming removed 3 bases from V and 1 base from J; junction bases left unmatched: 8. The CDR3 spans 17 residues. The CDR3 sequence: CASSFRGRALGTDTQYF. DNA of the CDR3: TGTGCCAGCAGCTTTCGCGGGAGGGCCCTCGGCACAGATACGCAGTATTTT.

The V and J genes are TRBV27 and TRBJ1-2; D is unresolved. Germline V gene lookup returns CDR1 MNHEY and CDR2 SMNVEV (reference sequence). This CDR3 comprises 13 residues. V lost 5 bases and J 2 bases, leaving 9 bases between the germline ends. CDR3 loop: CASSIDQNYGYTF. The CDR3 DNA sequence: TGTGCCAGCAGTATAGACCAGAACTATGGCTACACCTTC.

The rearrangement links TRBV27 to TRBJ2-5, with D possibly being TRBD1 (6 bases). V dropped 6 bases and J dropped 1 base, with 12 bases sitting between them. CDR1 and CDR2 (germline): MNHEY, SMNVEV (reference sequence). CDR3 size: 14 residues. For the CDR3, the DNA is TGTGCCAGCAGCCCACAGGGATTCCAAGAGACCCAGTACTTC. Its translation is CASSPQGFQETQYF.

V is TRBV7-9 and J is TRBJ1-4, with D maybe TRBD1 (6 bases). V lost 4 bases to trimming and J lost 7 bases, with 7 bases between them. The CDR3 is 12 residues long. CDR1 and CDR2 from the germline V gene are SEHNR and FQNEAQ (reference sequence). In DNA, the CDR3 is TGTGCCAGCAGCTGGGGGGCTGAAAAACTGTTTTTT. It encodes CASSWGAEKLFF.

This clonotype showed up just a few times. The chain joins TRBV27 to TRBJ2-7; 8 bases map to TRBD1. Germline assignment: CDR1 MNHEY and CDR2 SMNVEV (reference sequence). The CDR3 contains 17 residues. V lost 3 bases and J lost 3; bases outside the gene matches: 13. CDR3 in amino acids: CASSFSVYRQGIYEQYF. CDR3 nucleotides: TGTGCCAGCAGTTTTTCGGTGTATCGACAGGGGATCTACGAGCAGTACTTC.

This clonotype has just a few counts. The chain employs TRBV27 and TRBJ2-1; D tentatively reads TRBD1 or TRBD2 (5 bases each). This CDR3 is 16 amino acids long. Germline V gene lookup returns CDR1 MNHEY and CDR2 SMNVEV (reference sequence). With 4 bases removed from V and 5 bases from J, the gap between germline ends came to 18 bases. CDR3 nucleotide sequence: TGTGCCAGCAGTTCGGGGACCACCTACTTTAACAATGAGCAGTTCTTC. Encoded protein: CASSSGTTYFNNEQFF.

This clonotype was counted only a few times. The chain recombines TRBV28 with TRBJ2-7; 10 bases align to TRBD1. With 3 bases clipped from V and 3 bases from J, the junction kept 2 bases outside the gene matches. The CDR3 has 14 amino acids. Per the germline V gene, CDR1 is MDHEN and CDR2 is SYDVKM. The CDR3: CASSFRTGGYEQYF. The DNA of the CDR3 is TGTGCCAGCAGTTTTAGGACAGGGGGCTACGAGCAGTACTTC.

This clonotype was recorded once. The chain employs TRBV28 and TRBJ2-7; 10 bases align to TRBD2. Germline values: CDR1 MDHEN, CDR2 SYDVKM. The CDR3 spans 15 residues. The V gene end was trimmed by 5 bases and the J gene end by 3 bases; junction bases not matched to a gene: 7. The chain's CDR3 is CASSRSAGGYYEQYF. CDR3 in DNA: TGTGCCAGCAGTCGATCAGCGGGAGGGTACTACGAGCAGTACTTC.

This clonotype was observed a few times. The rearrangement links TRBV3-1 to TRBJ2-5; 9 positions agree with TRBD1. Trimming took 4 bases from V and 3 from J; bases not matched to a gene: 12. This CDR3 is built from 17 residues. CDR1 and CDR2 (germline): LGHDT, YNNKEL (reference sequence). Written as DNA, the CDR3 is TGTGCCAGCAGCCTCTGGACAGGGGAAGGGTCCAAAGAGACCCAGTACTTC. Translated, it gives CASSLWTGEGSKETQYF.